Shown below are 27 T cell receptor beta chains from a single sample sequenced in a study of OX40 agonist ivuxolimab in advanced cancers. Some clones are missing from TCRdb's copy, which holds only in-frame ones; the method was immunoSEQ multiplex PCR. The repertoire consists of about 64,000 clones, with more than 75% occurring once and the leading ten covering over 2.5%. This specimen was CD4+ or CD8+ T cells sorted from blood, taken in a trial of the OX40 agonist ivuxolimab. These receptor sequences come from an adult with an advanced solid tumor such as melanoma, head and neck, liver or kidney cancer.

This clone was picked up one time. V and J are TRBV7-3 and TRBJ2-2; D is ambiguous. Trimming pared 4 bases from V and 3 bases from J, leaving 9 bases between. There are 14 residues in the CDR3. Per germline, CDR1 SGHTA and CDR2 FQGTGA. This chain's CDR3 is CASSSDGYTGELFF. The CDR3 region has the DNA TGTGCCAGCAGCTCGGACGGATACACCGGGGAGCTGTTTTTT. The complete variable domain, with remaining parts taken from reference TRBV7-3 and TRBJ2-2, reads GAGVSQTPSNKVTEKGKYVELRCDPISGHTALYWYRQSLGQGPEFLIYFQGTGAADDSGLPNDRFFAVRPEGSVSTLKIQRTERGDSAVYLCASSSDGYTGELFFGEGSRLTVL.

The chain has TRBV6-1 and TRBJ2-4, with unresolved D. Germline values: CDR1 MNHNS, CDR2 SASEGT. CDR3 size: 14 residues. V shed 11 bases and J shed 3 bases, with 17 bases lying between them. The CDR3 sequence is CAPLGGKSKNIQYF. In DNA form, the CDR3 reads TGTGCCCCATTGGGCGGTAAAAGCAAAAACATTCAGTACTTC.

The V call is TRBV28, the J call TRBJ1-6; D uncertain. This CDR3 is built from 15 residues. The germline V gene encodes CDR1 MDHEN and CDR2 SYDVKM. The germline V and J ends were trimmed by 6 bases and 6 bases, with 15 bases remaining between them. The DNA for the CDR3 is TGTGCCAGCAGCCAAGGTGGTAACATTAATTCACCCCTCCACTTT. It yields the protein CASSQGGNINSPLHF.

This clone was detected only a few times. The chain employs TRBV6-4 and TRBJ2-7, with 12 bases matching TRBD2. CDR3 length: 15 residues. V lost 3 bases, J lost 5 bases, and 5 bases stayed unmatched. The germline V gene encodes CDR1 MRHNA and CDR2 SNTAGT. CDR3 sequence: CASSEPSGRAHEQYF. The CDR3 nucleotides read TGTGCCAGCAGTGAACCTAGCGGGAGGGCCCACGAGCAGTACTTC.

The sample holds one count of this clone. The CDR3 spells CASSLEGTGSGANVLTF. CDR3 DNA sequence: TGCGCCAGCAGCTTGGAGGGGACAGGGTCTGGGGCCAACGTCCTGACTTTC. The V gene is TRBV5-1, the J gene TRBJ2-6; TRBD1 agrees at 9 bases. This CDR3 contains 17 residues. Trimming cost V 0 bases and J 1 base; bases outside gene matches: 2. Germline CDR1 reads SGHRS; CDR2 reads YFSETQ. Together with reference TRBV5-1 and TRBJ2-6, the CDR3 gives the full variable domain: KAGVTQTPRYLIKTRGQQVTLSCSPISGHRSVSWYQQTPGQGLQFLFEYFSETQRNKGNFPGRFSGRQFSNSRSEMNVSTLELGDSALYLCASSLEGTGSGANVLTFGAGSRLTVL.

The rearrangement uses TRBV5-1 and TRBJ1-2; D ambiguous. CDR1 SGHRS and CDR2 YFSETQ come from the germline V gene. V was cut by 4 bases and J by 6 bases, with 16 bases left in between. CDR3 length: 14 amino acids. The CDR3, as DNA: TGCGCCAGCAGCCTCACCTCGGGGTCGGATGGCTACACCTTC. The encoded protein is CASSLTSGSDGYTF. The variable domain in full, with the rest retrieved from reference TRBV5-1 and TRBJ1-2, is KAGVTQTPRYLIKTRGQQVTLSCSPISGHRSVSWYQQTPGQGLQFLFEYFSETQRNKGNFPGRFSGRQFSNSRSEMNVSTLELGDSALYLCASSLTSGSDGYTFGSGTRLTVV.

This chain joins TRBV14 and TRBJ1-5; D may be TRBD1 (5 bases). Germline V gene lookup returns CDR1 SGHDN and CDR2 FVKESK. The CDR3 totals 13 residues. V dropped 1 base and J dropped 7 bases, with 8 bases sitting between them. The CDR3 DNA reads TGTGCCAGCAGCCAAGGGGCAGGGCAGCCCCAGCATTTT. Its protein product is CASSQGAGQPQHF.

The chain couples TRBV28 to TRBJ2-1; 13 bases are shared with TRBD2. This CDR3 has 16 amino acids. Trimming removed 4 bases from V and 10 bases from J; junction bases left unmatched: 10. Germline V gives CDR1 MDHEN, CDR2 SYDVKM. The CDR3 DNA sequence: TGTGCCAGCAGTTCCCAACTAGCGGGAGGGCCGGGAGAGCAGTTCTTC. Protein sequence: CASSSQLAGGPGEQFF.

The chain combines TRBV7-9 with TRBJ1-4; the match to TRBD1 covers 7 bases. CDR3 length: 16 residues. Germline V CDR1 and CDR2: SEHNR, FQNEAQ (reference sequence). With V trimmed by 4 bases and J by 4 bases, 9 bases remained unmatched. This chain's CDR3 is CASSSGSGQNNEKLFF. In DNA, the CDR3 is TGTGCCAGCAGCTCCGGGTCGGGACAGAATAATGAAAAACTGTTTTTT.

The chain combines TRBV28 with TRBJ2-7; no reliable D call. The CDR3 is made up of 12 amino acids. Trimming stripped 7 bases from V and 0 bases from J, with 7 bases between. Germline CDR1 reads MDHEN; CDR2 reads SYDVKM. The CDR3 nucleotides are TGTGCCAGCACCACCAACTCCTACGAGCAGTACTTC. Protein sequence: CASTTNSYEQYF. The whole variable domain, remainder taken from reference TRBV28 and TRBJ2-7, is DVKVTQSSRYLVKRTGEKVFLECVQDMDHENMFWYRQDPGLGLRLIYFSYDVKMKEKGDIPEGYSVSREKKERFSLILESASTNQTSMYLCASTTNSYEQYFGPGTRLTVT.

The J gene is TRBJ1-1, the V gene TRBV5-4; 7 nucleotides agree with TRBD1. The J segment lost 4 bases and the V segment lost 4 bases, leaving 10 bases of the junction unmatched. CDR1 and CDR2 (germline): SGHNT, YYREEE (reference sequence). The CDR3 is 15 residues long. This CDR3 reads CASSVRGGGATEAFF. The CDR3 region has the DNA TGTGCCAGCAGCGTTCGGGGAGGGGGCGCCACTGAAGCTTTCTTT. Together with reference TRBV5-4 and TRBJ1-1, the CDR3 gives the full variable domain: ETGVTQSPTHLIKTRGQQVTLRCSSQSGHNTVSWYQQALGQGPQFIFQYYREEENGRGNFPPRFSGLQFPNYSSELNVNALELDDSALYLCASSVRGGGATEAFFGQGTRLTVV.

The chain uses TRBV7-2 and TRBJ2-7; TRBD1 matches at 10 bases. J gave up 5 bases and V 0 bases, and 4 bases lay outside the gene matches. Per germline, CDR1 SGHTA and CDR2 FQGNSA. This CDR3 comprises 15 residues. CDR3: CASSLAGTGENEQYF. CDR3 sequence (DNA): TGTGCCAGCAGCTTAGCCGGGACAGGGGAGAACGAGCAGTACTTC.

This clone was observed a single time. The V and J genes are TRBV18 and TRBJ2-2; D gene unclear. The CDR3 has 13 residues. Germline CDR1 and CDR2: KGHSH and LQKENI. Trimming shortened V by 4 bases and J by 6 bases, and 9 bases separated the two germline ends. Here the CDR3 reads CASSLLLAGELFF. As DNA, the CDR3 is TGTGCCAGCTCACTACTTCTGGCCGGGGAGCTGTTTTTT.

V usage is TRBV2 and J usage is TRBJ1-2, with a possible D match to TRBD1 (6 bases). V lost 1 base and J 5 bases, leaving 8 bases between the germline ends. Germline lookup yields CDR1 SNHLY and CDR2 FYNNEI. The CDR3 is 13 amino acids. The CDR3 DNA is TGTGCCAGCAGTGAAGGGACAGTTTATGGCTACACCTTC. This encodes CASSEGTVYGYTF.

V and J are TRBV6-1 and TRBJ2-1, with TRBD2 matching 9 bases. In germline, CDR1 is MNHNS, CDR2 SASEGT. The CDR3 runs 14 residues. V lost 2 bases, J lost 7 bases, and 3 bases stayed unmatched. CDR3 sequence: CASSERSGRNEQFF. In DNA form, the CDR3 reads TGTGCCAGCAGTGAAAGGAGCGGGAGGAATGAGCAGTTCTTC.

The chain employs TRBV7-3 and TRBJ2-7, with 7 bases aligning to TRBD1. V lost 4 bases to trimming and J lost 2 bases; unmatched junction nucleotides: 5. The germline gives CDR1 SGHTA, CDR2 FQGTGA. The CDR3 extends over 14 amino acids. For the CDR3, the DNA is TGTGCCAGCAGCTCTAGACAGGGACCCTACGAGCAGTACTTC. Its translation is CASSSRQGPYEQYF.

CDR3 residues: CASSFQFTDTQYF. CDR3 nucleotide sequence: TGTGCCAGCAGTTTTCAGTTCACAGATACGCAGTATTTT. V usage is TRBV28 and J usage is TRBJ2-3, with D hard to call. The CDR3 loop spans 13 amino acids. V was cut by 3 bases and J by 2 bases, with 6 bases left in between. Germline CDR1 reads MDHEN; CDR2 reads SYDVKM. Full variable domain (missing parts from reference TRBV28 and TRBJ2-3): DVKVTQSSRYLVKRTGEKVFLECVQDMDHENMFWYRQDPGLGLRLIYFSYDVKMKEKGDIPEGYSVSREKKERFSLILESASTNQTSMYLCASSFQFTDTQYFGPGTRLTVL.

The chain is built from TRBV11-1 and TRBJ2-7, with a tentative D call TRBD1 (6 bases). The germline CDR1 and CDR2 sequences are SGHAT and FQDESV (reference sequence). The CDR3 runs to 14 residues. The V gene lost 1 base and the J gene lost 3 bases, with 10 bases spanning the gap. CDR3 nucleotide sequence: TGTGCCAGCAGCTTAGGTAACAGGGTCTACGAGCAGTACTTC. Its protein product is CASSLGNRVYEQYF.

The chain combines TRBV5-1 with TRBJ1-2; maybe TRBD1 (5 bases). V was pared by 2 bases and J by 4 bases, with 9 bases between. The CDR3 length is 13 residues. Germline lookup yields CDR1 SGHRS and CDR2 YFSETQ. CDR3 residues: CASSLRDGYGYTF. The CDR3 bases are TGCGCCAGCAGCTTAAGGGACGGCTATGGCTACACCTTC.

For this clone: Distinct nucleotide sequences in the sample also encode this CDR3. This chain uses TRBV18 with TRBJ2-7; the match to TRBD2 covers 11 bases. With V trimmed by 4 bases and J by 5 bases, 4 bases remained unmatched. The CDR3 is 14 residues long. Germline CDR1 is KGHSH and CDR2 is LQKENI. DNA for the CDR3: TGTGCCAGCTCACTAACTAGCGGGAGCAACGAGCAGTACTTC. Its protein is CASSLTSGSNEQYF.

This chain links TRBV5-1 with TRBJ1-1, with D hard to call. V was trimmed by 0 bases and J by 2 bases, leaving 8 bases between them. Looked up from germline, CDR1 is SGHRS and CDR2 is YFSETQ. This CDR3 spans 14 amino acids. CDR3 region: CASSLDGGNTEAFF. The CDR3 DNA reads TGCGCCAGCAGCTTGGACGGCGGTAACACTGAAGCTTTCTTT.

CDR3 amino acids: CASSYGGSQPQHF. The CDR3 DNA is TGTGCCAGCAGTTATGGGGGTTCGCAGCCCCAGCATTTT. The chain carries TRBV6-6 and TRBJ1-5; TRBD1 might be the D (5 bases). The CDR3 covers 13 residues. Germline V lookup: CDR1 MNHNY, CDR2 SVGAGI (reference sequence). V dropped 3 bases and J dropped 7 bases, with 10 bases sitting between them.

The gene calls are TRBV4-2 and TRBJ2-1, with TRBD2 matching over 13 bases. Looked up from germline, CDR1 is LGHNA and CDR2 is YNFKEQ. V shed 0 bases, J shed 0 bases, and the junction held 2 bases outside the gene matches. CDR3 length: 18 amino acids. DNA of the CDR3: TGTGCCAGCAGCCAAGAACTAGCGGGGGGGAGCTCCTACAATGAGCAGTTCTTC. As protein: CASSQELAGGSSYNEQFF.

The gene calls are TRBV5-4 and TRBJ2-3, with D hard to call. V lost 4 bases and J lost 2, with 11 bases in between. The CDR3 consists of 14 residues. From germline, CDR1 is SGHNT and CDR2 YYREEE (reference sequence). This CDR3 is CASSLTVNTDTQYF. The CDR3 DNA reads TGTGCCAGCAGCCTAACCGTAAACACAGATACGCAGTATTTT.

The V gene is TRBV2, the J gene TRBJ1-4; TRBD1 might be the D (5 bases). Germline V gene data show CDR1 as SNHLY and CDR2 as FYNNEI. V lost 7 bases to trimming and J lost 0 bases, with 15 bases between them. This CDR3 has 16 amino acids. CDR3 nucleotides: TGTGCCAGCACTCGGGGCAGGGCAGCAACTAATGAAAAACTGTTTTTT. Its protein is CASTRGRAATNEKLFF.

The rearrangement links TRBV4-2 to TRBJ2-7; D gene uncertain. Per the germline V gene, CDR1 is LGHNA and CDR2 is YNFKEQ. The germline V and J ends were trimmed by 3 bases and 2 bases, with 11 bases remaining between them. The CDR3 length is 14 residues. The CDR3 is CASSQDLSTYEQYF. The CDR3 coding sequence is TGTGCCAGCAGCCAGGATCTCAGTACCTACGAGCAGTACTTC.

Here the CDR3 DNA reads TGTGCCAGCAGTTTAGGCAGGGGGAAAAGCGGCTACACCTTC. Translating gives CASSLGRGKSGYTF. The chain recombines TRBV27 with TRBJ1-2, with 7 bases identical to TRBD1. There are 14 residues in the CDR3. Per the germline V gene, CDR1 is MNHEY and CDR2 is SMNVEV (reference sequence). J gave up 8 bases and V 2 bases, and 8 bases lay outside the gene matches.